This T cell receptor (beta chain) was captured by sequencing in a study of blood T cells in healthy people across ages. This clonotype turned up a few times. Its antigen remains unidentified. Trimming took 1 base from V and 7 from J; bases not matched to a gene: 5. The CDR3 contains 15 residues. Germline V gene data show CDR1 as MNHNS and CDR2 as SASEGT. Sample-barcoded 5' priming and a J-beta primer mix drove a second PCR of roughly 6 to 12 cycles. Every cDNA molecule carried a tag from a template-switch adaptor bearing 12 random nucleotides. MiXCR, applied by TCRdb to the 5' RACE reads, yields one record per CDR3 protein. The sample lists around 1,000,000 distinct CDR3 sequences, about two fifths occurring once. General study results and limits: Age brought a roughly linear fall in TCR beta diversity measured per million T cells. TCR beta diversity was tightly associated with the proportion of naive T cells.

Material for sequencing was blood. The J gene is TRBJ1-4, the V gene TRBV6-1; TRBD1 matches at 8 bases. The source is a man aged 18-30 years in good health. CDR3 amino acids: CASSEGGTGSEKLFF. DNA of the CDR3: TGTGCCAGCAGTGAAGGCGGGACAGGCAGTGAAAAACTGTTTTTT.